This TCR beta chain was captured in a study of response to subunit inactivated influenza vaccine. MiXCR, applied by TCRdb to the RT-PCR reads, yields one record per CDR3 protein. This repertoire shows hundreds of thousands of distinct CDR3 sequences, roughly 25% found once; its top ten account for under 2.5%. CDR1 and CDR2 (germline): DFQATT, SNEGSKA (reference sequence). The ends were cut back, 6 bases at V and 5 bases at J, with 19 bases in the middle. The CDR3 spans 14 residues. The receptor was isolated from a man over 45 who received an inactivated influenza vaccine. This sample comprised CD4+ T cells sorted from PBMCs, obtained around 5 days after vaccination. The chain uses TRBV20-1 and TRBJ2-5; maybe TRBD2 (5 bases). The CDR3 bases are TGCAGTGCAACATACCGAAGGGAGAGGGAGACCCAGTACTTC. Protein: CSATYRRERETQYF.